Each of the 10 T cell receptor beta chains below was sequenced from the same sample in a study of CD4+ T cells in melanoma. Measured with immunoSEQ multiplex PCR; TCRdb has only the in-frame clones, and not every one. The sample has some 5,800 clones; approximately 68% are singletons. Sample: cells from a culture (not recorded whether cultured in vitro). These receptor sequences come from a human donor with melanoma.

V usage is TRBV5-3 and J usage is TRBJ2-6; 9 bases match TRBD1. TRBV5-3 qualifies as an ORF whose function is uncertain. CDR3 length: 18 residues. V was pared by 4 bases and J by 4 bases, with 12 bases of the junction left unmatched. CDR3 nucleotide sequence: TGTGCCAGAAGCCCGTGTGGGACAGGGTCAGGAGGGGCCAACGTCCTGACTTTC. Its translation: CARSPCGTGSGGANVLTF.

This clone is labeled medium-sized. This sample also contains other DNA sequences that code for the same CDR3. V usage is TRBV5-4 and J usage is TRBJ1-1; D may be TRBD1 (5 bases). From germline, CDR1 is SGHNT and CDR2 YYREEE (reference sequence). The CDR3 sequence is 13 residues long. V was clipped by 3 bases and J by 6 bases, with 12 bases between them. Here the CDR3 DNA reads TGTGCCAGCAGCTGGAAAGGGGTCGCTGAAGCTTTCTTT. Its protein is CASSWKGVAEAFF.

This clone was seen a few times. The rearrangement links TRBV2 to TRBJ1-4; TRBD1 agrees at 8 bases. V was pared by 3 bases and J by 7 bases, with 4 bases of the junction left unmatched. The V gene's germline CDR1 is SNHLY and CDR2 FYNNEI. The CDR3 is 14 amino acids. The CDR3 protein is CASSEDRVFEKLFF. The CDR3 nucleotides read TGTGCCAGCAGTGAGGACAGGGTCTTTGAAAAACTGTTTTTT.

The chain combines TRBV14 with TRBJ2-7, with a possible D match to TRBD1 (5 bases). Looked up from germline, CDR1 is SGHDN and CDR2 is FVKESK. CDR3 size: 15 residues. V lost 1 base to trimming and J lost 6 bases, with 16 bases between them. The CDR3 sequence: CASSQGRAGKGEQYF. As DNA, the CDR3 is TGTGCCAGCAGCCAAGGAAGGGCAGGGAAGGGCGAGCAGTACTTC.

The V gene is TRBV7-6, the J gene TRBJ2-3, with 8 positions matching TRBD2. Unmatched junction bases numbered 8, after V lost 1 base and J lost 2 bases. Germline CDR1 and CDR2: SGHVS and FNYEAQ. The CDR3 runs 17 residues. Here the CDR3 DNA reads TGTGCCAGCAGCTTAGTTCCAAGCGGGGGAGACACAGATACGCAGTATTTT. Residues: CASSLVPSGGDTDTQYF.

The chain joins TRBV28 to TRBJ1-2; possibly TRBD1 for D (6 bases). The ends were cut back, 7 bases at V and 3 bases at J, with 9 bases in the middle. CDR3 size: 12 residues. The germline gives CDR1 MDHEN, CDR2 SYDVKM. This chain's CDR3 is CASTTGYYGYTF. Here the CDR3 DNA reads TGTGCCAGCACTACAGGGTACTATGGCTACACCTTC.

The chain joins TRBV7-9 to TRBJ2-5; 8 bases agree with TRBD2. From germline, CDR1 is SEHNR and CDR2 FQNEAQ (reference sequence). The trim removed 2 bases at V and 4 bases at J, leaving 3 bases unmatched. The CDR3 loop spans 14 amino acids. The CDR3 DNA sequence: TGTGCCAGCAGCTTATCGGGGGGGCTAGAGACCCAGTACTTC. It is translated as CASSLSGGLETQYF.

The V call is TRBV5-6, the J call TRBJ1-1; the D gene is possibly TRBD1 (6 bases). This CDR3 contains 15 residues. The V end was cut by 5 bases, the J end by 11 bases, with 25 bases between. Per the germline V gene, CDR1 is SGHDT and CDR2 is YYEEEE. The CDR3 sequence: CASRVSTGWKPMAFF. The CDR3, as DNA: TGTGCCAGCAGGGTGTCGACAGGTTGGAAACCTATGGCTTTCTTT.

V is TRBV7-2 and J is TRBJ2-1; the D is unclear. V lost 5 bases to trimming and J lost 8 bases, with 10 bases between them. Germline V CDR1 and CDR2: SGHTA, FQGNSA. CDR3 length: 12 amino acids. CDR3: CASSPRADEQFF. CDR3 nucleotides: TGTGCCAGCAGCCCCCGGGCTGATGAGCAGTTCTTC.

The chain uses TRBV5-6 and TRBJ2-7; D may be TRBD1 or TRBD2 (5 bases each). Germline lookup yields CDR1 SGHDT and CDR2 YYEEEE. V was shortened by 4 bases and J by 4 bases, with 18 bases between the two germline ends. This CDR3 comprises 15 residues. DNA for the CDR3: TGTGCCAGCAGCGGGGCCCCGGGGAGTATGTACGAGCAGTACTTC. Translation: CASSGAPGSMYEQYF.